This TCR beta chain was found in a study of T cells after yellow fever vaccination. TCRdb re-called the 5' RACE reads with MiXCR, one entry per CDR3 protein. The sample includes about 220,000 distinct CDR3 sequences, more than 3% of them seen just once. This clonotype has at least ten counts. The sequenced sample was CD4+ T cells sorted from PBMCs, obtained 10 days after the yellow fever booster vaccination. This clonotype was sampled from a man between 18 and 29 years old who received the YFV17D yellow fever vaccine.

CDR3 DNA sequence: TGCGCCAGCAGCCAACAGACCCGCCCGAGCGGGGATACGCAGTATTTT. This sequence encodes CASSQQTRPSGDTQYF. The gene calls are TRBV4-3 and TRBJ2-3; a possible D gene is TRBD2 (6 bases). The CDR3 has 16 amino acids. Germline CDR1 is LGHNA and CDR2 is YSLEER. Trimming took 2 bases from V and 6 from J, leaving 18 bases between them.